The entry below describes one T cell receptor (beta chain). This specimen belongs to a study of T-cell reconstitution after alpha-beta-depleted transplantation in children. The TCRbeta library incorporated unique molecular identifiers. TCRdb re-called the PCR reads with MiXCR, one entry per CDR3 protein. The table lists more than 400,000 distinct CDR3 sequences, roughly 44% of them singletons. Germline V lookup: CDR1 LNHDA, CDR2 SQIVND (reference sequence). Trimming removed 3 bases from V and 8 bases from J; junction bases left unmatched: 7. CDR3 length equals 14 residues. The J gene is TRBJ1-1, the V gene TRBV19; 9 bases line up with TRBD1. This receptor was identified in a girl aged 2 to 9 with aplastic anemia, due to receive a stem cell transplant. The specimen was PBMCs, collected before TCRalphabeta/CD19-depleted stem cell transplant. DNA of the CDR3: TGTGCCAGTAGTATTACAGGGGGCGAACTCGAAGCTTTCTTT. This encodes CASSITGGELEAFF.